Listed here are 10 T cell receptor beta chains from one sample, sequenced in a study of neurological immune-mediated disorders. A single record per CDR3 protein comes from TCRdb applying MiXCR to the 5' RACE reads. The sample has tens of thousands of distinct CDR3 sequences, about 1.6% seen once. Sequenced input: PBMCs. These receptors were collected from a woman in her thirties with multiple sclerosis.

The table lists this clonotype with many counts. This chain's CDR3 is CASSQGTGGAPYF. For the CDR3, the DNA is TGTGCCAGCAGCCAGGGGACAGGGGGCGCTCCGTACTTC. The chain recombines TRBV3-1 with TRBJ2-5, with 12 bases lining up with TRBD1. After removal of 3 bases from V and 13 bases from J, the junction contained 6 bases not matched to a gene. Germline CDR1 is LGHDT and CDR2 is YNNKEL (reference sequence). The CDR3 extends over 13 amino acids.

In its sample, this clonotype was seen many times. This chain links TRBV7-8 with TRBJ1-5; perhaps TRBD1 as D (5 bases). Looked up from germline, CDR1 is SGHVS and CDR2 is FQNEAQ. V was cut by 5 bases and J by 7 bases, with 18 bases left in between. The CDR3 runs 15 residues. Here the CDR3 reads CASSPVAAGRQPQHF. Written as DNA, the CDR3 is TGTGCCAGCAGCCCAGTAGCCGCAGGGCGACAGCCCCAGCATTTT.

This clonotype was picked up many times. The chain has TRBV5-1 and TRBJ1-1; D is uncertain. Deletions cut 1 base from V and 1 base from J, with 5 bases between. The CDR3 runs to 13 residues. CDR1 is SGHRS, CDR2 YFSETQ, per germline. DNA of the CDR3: TGCGCCAGCAGCTTGATAGCGAACACTGAAGCTTTCTTT. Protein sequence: CASSLIANTEAFF.

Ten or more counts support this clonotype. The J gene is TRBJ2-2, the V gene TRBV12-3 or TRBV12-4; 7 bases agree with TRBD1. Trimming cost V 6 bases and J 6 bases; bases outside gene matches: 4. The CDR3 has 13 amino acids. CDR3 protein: CASREQGSGELFF. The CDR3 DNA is TGTGCCAGCAGGGAACAGGGGTCCGGGGAGCTGTTTTTT.

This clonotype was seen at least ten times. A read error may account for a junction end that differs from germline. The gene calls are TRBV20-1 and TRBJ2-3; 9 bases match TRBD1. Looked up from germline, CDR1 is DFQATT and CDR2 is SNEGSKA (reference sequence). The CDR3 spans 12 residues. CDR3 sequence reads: CSAGTGRDTQYF. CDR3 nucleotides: TGCAGTGCTGGGACAGGGCGAGATACACAGTATTTT.

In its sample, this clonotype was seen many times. CDR3 protein: CASSPGQGTAGELFF. The DNA of the CDR3 is TGTGCCAGCAGTCCGGGACAGGGGACGGCAGGGGAGCTGTTTTTT. The V gene is TRBV6-2 or TRBV6-3, the J gene TRBJ2-2, with 10 bases lining up with TRBD1. This CDR3 contains 15 residues. Germline V gene lookup returns CDR1 MNHEY and CDR2 SVGEGT. The J segment lost 8 bases and the V segment lost 5 bases, leaving 8 bases of the junction unmatched.

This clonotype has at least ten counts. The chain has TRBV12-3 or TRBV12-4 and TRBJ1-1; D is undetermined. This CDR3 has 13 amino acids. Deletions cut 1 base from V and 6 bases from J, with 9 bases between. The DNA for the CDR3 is TGTGCCAGCAGTTTAGGAGGAAGGGCTGAAGCTTTCTTT. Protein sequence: CASSLGGRAEAFF.

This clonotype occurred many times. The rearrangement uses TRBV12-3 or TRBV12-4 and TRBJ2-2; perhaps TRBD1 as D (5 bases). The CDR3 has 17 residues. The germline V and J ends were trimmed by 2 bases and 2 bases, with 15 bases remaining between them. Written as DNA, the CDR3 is TGTGCCAGCAGTTTACAGGGAATCCTAGTTAACACCGGGGAGCTGTTTTTT. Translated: CASSLQGILVNTGELFF.

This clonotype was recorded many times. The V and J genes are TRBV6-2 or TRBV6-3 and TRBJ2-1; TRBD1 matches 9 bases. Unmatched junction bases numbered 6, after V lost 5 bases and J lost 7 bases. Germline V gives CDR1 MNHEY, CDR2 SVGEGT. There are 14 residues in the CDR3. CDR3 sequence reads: CASSHRGPENEQFF. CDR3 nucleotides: TGTGCCAGCAGTCACAGGGGGCCCGAAAATGAGCAGTTCTTC.

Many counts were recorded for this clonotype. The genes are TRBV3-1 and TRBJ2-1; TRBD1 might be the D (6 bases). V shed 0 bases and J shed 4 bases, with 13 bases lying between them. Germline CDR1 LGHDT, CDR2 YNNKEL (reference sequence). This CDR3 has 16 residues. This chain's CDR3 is CASSQDLWGHYNEQFF. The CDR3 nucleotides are TGTGCCAGCAGCCAAGATCTGTGGGGGCATTACAATGAGCAGTTCTTC.